These 11 T cell receptor beta chains were sequenced from one sample in a study of T cell responses to AZD1222 COVID-19 vaccine. Some clones are missing from TCRdb's copy, which holds only in-frame ones; the method was immunoSEQ multiplex PCR. The data show approximately 100,000 clones, approximately 84% seen once. The specimen was peripheral blood, collected on day 0 of AZD1222 vaccination. Receptors were obtained from an adult in good health.

This clone was seen once. The chain recombines TRBV5-1 with TRBJ2-7; TRBD1 agrees at 9 bases. Germline V CDR1 and CDR2: SGHRS, YFSETQ. Trimming cost V 4 bases and J 3 bases; bases outside gene matches: 8. CDR3 size: 15 residues. CDR3 amino acids: CASSQPGQGVYEQYF. CDR3 sequence (DNA): TGCGCCAGCAGCCAGCCGGGACAGGGCGTCTACGAGCAGTACTTC.

In nucleotides, the CDR3 is TGTGCCAGCAGCCTCGGTTCAAGCGGGAGGGGGAATGAGCAGTTCTTC. This codes for CASSLGSSGRGNEQFF. The chain couples TRBV11-2 to TRBJ2-1; 10 bases are a match to TRBD2. The germline V gene encodes CDR1 SGHAT and CDR2 FQNNGV. With V trimmed by 5 bases and J by 7 bases, 11 bases remained unmatched. The CDR3 is 16 residues long. The full variable domain, with the rest looked up from reference TRBV11-2 and TRBJ2-1, is EAGVAQSPRYKIIEKRQSVAFWCNPISGHATLYWYQQILGQGPKLLIQFQNNGVVDDSQLPKDRFSAERLKGVDSTLKIQPAKLEDSAVYLCASSLGSSGRGNEQFFGPGTRLTVL.

The rearrangement links TRBV24-1 to TRBJ2-1; D uncertain. V dropped 3 bases and J dropped 12 bases, with 11 bases sitting between them. Germline V gene sequence: CDR1 KGHDR, CDR2 SFDVKD. This CDR3 region has 12 residues. CDR3 amino acids: CATSDVQERQFF. CDR3 in DNA: TGTGCCACCAGTGATGTGCAGGAACGGCAGTTCTTC.

In nucleotides, the CDR3 is TGTGCCTCCCGACTGTACCGGGACAGCTCCTACGAGCAGTACTTC. This encodes CASRLYRDSSYEQYF. The genes are TRBV6-6 and TRBJ2-7, with 7 nucleotides matching TRBD1. CDR1 and CDR2 (germline): MNHNY, SVGAGI (reference sequence). CDR3 length: 15 residues. The V gene end was trimmed by 11 bases and the J gene end by 0 bases; junction bases not matched to a gene: 13.

This clone has only one observation. The chain carries TRBV18 and TRBJ2-7, with TRBD2 as a possible D gene (5 bases). There are 14 residues in the CDR3. V shed 3 bases and J shed 3 bases, with 12 bases lying between them. Germline V CDR1 and CDR2: KGHSH, LQKENI. In DNA form, the CDR3 reads TGTGCCAGCTCACCTAACCCAGACTACTACGAGCAGTACTTC. It specifies CASSPNPDYYEQYF.

J is TRBJ1-4 and V is TRBV30; no clear D. The CDR3 covers 11 residues. Per the germline V gene, CDR1 is GTSNPN and CDR2 is SVGIG (reference sequence). The V end lost 3 bases, the J end lost 12 bases, and 11 bases lay between the germline ends. The CDR3 nucleotides read TGTGCCTGGAGCGGCGGGGAACAACTGTTTTTT. Protein: CAWSGGEQLFF.

The chain recombines TRBV4-1 with TRBJ1-3; D unresolved. The CDR3 runs 14 residues. V was shortened by 1 base and J by 2 bases, with 6 bases between the two germline ends. Germline assignment: CDR1 MGHRA and CDR2 YSYEKL. The CDR3 DNA reads as TGCGCCAGCAGCCAAGGGGGAACTGGAAACACCATATATTTT. Protein product: CASSQGGTGNTIYF.

The chain combines TRBV11-3 with TRBJ2-1; 7 bases map to TRBD2. V trimming: 5 bases; J trimming: 3 bases; junction bases outside the gene matches: 10. This CDR3 is 16 amino acids long. CDR1 SGHNT and CDR2 YENEEA come from the germline V gene. CDR3 sequence: CASSARTSADYNEQFF. CDR3 sequence (DNA): TGTGCCAGCAGCGCCCGAACTAGCGCTGACTACAATGAGCAGTTCTTC. The variable domain in full, completed from reference TRBV11-3 and TRBJ2-1, reads EAGVVQSPRYKIIEKKQPVAFWCNPISGHNTLYWYLQNLGQGPELLIRYENEEAVDDSQLPKDRFSAERLKGVDSTLKIQPAELGDSAVYLCASSARTSADYNEQFFGPGTRLTVL.

CDR3 sequence reads: CASSQLSGRAYNEQFF. CDR3 nucleotide sequence: TGTGCCAGCAGCCAGCTTAGCGGGAGGGCCTACAATGAGCAGTTCTTC. J is TRBJ2-1 and V is TRBV14, with 11 bases aligning to TRBD2. V shed 3 bases and J 2 bases; nucleotides not matched to a gene: 3. Germline CDR1 and CDR2: SGHDN and FVKESK. There are 16 residues in the CDR3. The full variable domain, rest sourced from reference TRBV14 and TRBJ2-1, is EAGVTQFPSHSVIEKGQTVTLRCDPISGHDNLYWYRRVMGKEIKFLLHFVKESKQDESGMPNNRFLAERTGGTYSTLKVQPAELEDSGVYFCASSQLSGRAYNEQFFGPGTRLTVL.

The chain recombines TRBV10-3 with TRBJ1-2; D gene uncertain. This CDR3 comprises 14 residues. The V and J ends lost 2 bases and 7 bases respectively, with 14 bases between them. Germline CDR1 reads ENHRY; CDR2 reads SYGVKD. The CDR3 nucleotides are TGTGCCATCAGTGAGGAAAGGGAGGTTAGTGGCTACACCTTC. Translated: CAISEEREVSGYTF.

The rearrangement joins TRBV4-1 to TRBJ2-7; 13 bases match TRBD2. Germline assignment: CDR1 MGHRA and CDR2 YSYEKL. This CDR3 spans 15 amino acids. J gave up 4 bases and V 6 bases, and 6 bases lay outside the gene matches. CDR3 nucleotides: TGCGCCAGCAGACCCGGACTAGCGGGAGTTTACGAGCAGTACTTC. It is translated as CASRPGLAGVYEQYF.